This T cell receptor (beta chain) was observed in a study of cytomegalovirus exposure and HLA in healthy donors. Study-level points and caveats: The presence/absence work took it that sequencing depth was about the same across donors. Later analysis showed most CMV-associated TCR beta chains appearing HLA-restricted. Reported findings show TCR beta sequences accurately forecast HLA-A and HLA-B alleles in most subjects.

Comment on this clone: The antigen remains undetermined.

The primer mix had 60 Vbeta and 13 Jbeta primers. The method was immunoSEQ multiplex PCR; TCRdb's version includes in-frame clones alone and lacks a portion of them. The sample yields 100,000 to 150,000 clones, 75% to 85% seen once. Germline loops: CDR1 MNHEY, CDR2 SMNVEV (reference sequence). Trimming took 6 bases from V and 0 from J, leaving 12 bases between them. The CDR3 covers 15 residues. The material sequenced was PBMCs. The sequence was obtained from a male donor in good health and CMV-seronegative. The V gene is TRBV27, the J gene TRBJ1-5, with D possibly matching TRBD1 (5 bases). The CDR3 nucleotides read TGTGCCAGCAGGGACAAGTCCTATAGCAATCAGCCCCAGCATTTT. As protein: CASRDKSYSNQPQHF.